The clone carrying this TCR beta chain appeared many times. Beta-chain TCR CDR3 regions were amplified from RNA transcripts. The first-round RT-PCR employed HTBI primers together with the Qiagen OneStep RT-PCR kit. A multiplex PCR was then performed as the second round. TCRdb reprocessed the multiplex PCR reads with MiXCR, giving one entry per CDR3 protein. This table holds about 400,000 distinct CDR3 sequences, around 16% found once. Germline CDR1 and CDR2: MDHEN and SYDVKM. Trimming shortened V by 1 base and J by 2 bases, and 11 bases separated the two germline ends. The CDR3 runs 15 residues. The sample originates from a study of Graves' ophthalmopathy and Graves' hyperthyroidism. Orbital computed tomography, thyroid ultrasound, TRAb, serum thyroxine and clinical symptoms formed the basis of diagnosis.

The clonotype originates from a woman between 18 and 29 years old with Graves' ophthalmopathy. Sequencing was done on a sample of peripheral blood. This chain joins TRBV28 and TRBJ1-1; D gene ambiguous. In DNA form, the CDR3 reads TGTGCCAGCAGTTTATACGGGGAAGTCAACACTGAAGCTTTCTTT. Translation gives CASSLYGEVNTEAFF.